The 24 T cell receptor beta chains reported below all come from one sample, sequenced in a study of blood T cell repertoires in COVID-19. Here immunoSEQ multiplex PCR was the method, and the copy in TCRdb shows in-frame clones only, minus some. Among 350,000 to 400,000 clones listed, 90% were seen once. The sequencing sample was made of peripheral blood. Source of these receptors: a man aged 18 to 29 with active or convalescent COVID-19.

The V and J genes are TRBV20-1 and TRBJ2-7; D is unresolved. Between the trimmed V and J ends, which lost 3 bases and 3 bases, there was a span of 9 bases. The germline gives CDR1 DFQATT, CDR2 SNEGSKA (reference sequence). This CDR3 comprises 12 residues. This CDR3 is CSASRVGYEQYF. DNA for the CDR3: TGCAGTGCTAGTCGGGTGGGCTACGAGCAGTACTTC.

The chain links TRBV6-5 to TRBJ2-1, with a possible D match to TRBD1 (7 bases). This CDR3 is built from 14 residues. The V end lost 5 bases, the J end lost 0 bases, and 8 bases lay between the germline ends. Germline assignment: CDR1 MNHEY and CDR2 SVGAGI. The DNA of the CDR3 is TGTGCCAGCAGTCAGGGGGGCTCCTACAATGAGCAGTTCTTC. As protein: CASSQGGSYNEQFF.

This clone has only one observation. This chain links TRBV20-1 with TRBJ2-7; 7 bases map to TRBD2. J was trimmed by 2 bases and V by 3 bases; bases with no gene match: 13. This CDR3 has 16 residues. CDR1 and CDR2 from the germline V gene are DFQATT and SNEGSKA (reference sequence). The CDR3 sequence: CSASRSTSVDPYEQYF. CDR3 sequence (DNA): TGCAGTGCTAGTAGATCAACTAGCGTAGATCCCTACGAGCAGTACTTC.

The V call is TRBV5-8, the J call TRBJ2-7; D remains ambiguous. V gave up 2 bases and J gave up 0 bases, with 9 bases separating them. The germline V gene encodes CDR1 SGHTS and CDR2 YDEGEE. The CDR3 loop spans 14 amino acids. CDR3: CASSFWAISYEQYF. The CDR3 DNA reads TGTGCCAGCAGCTTCTGGGCCATCTCCTACGAGCAGTACTTC. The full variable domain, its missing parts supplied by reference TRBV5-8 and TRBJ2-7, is EAGVTQSPTHLIKTRGQQATLRCSPISGHTSVYWYQQALGLGLQFLLWYDEGEERNRGNFPPRFSGRQFPNYSSELNVNALELEDSALYLCASSFWAISYEQYFGPGTRLTVT.

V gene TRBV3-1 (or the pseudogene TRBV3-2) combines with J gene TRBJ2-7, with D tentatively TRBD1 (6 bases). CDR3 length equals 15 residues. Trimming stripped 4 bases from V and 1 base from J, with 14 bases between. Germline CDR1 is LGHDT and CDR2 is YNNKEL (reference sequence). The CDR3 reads CASSPDRSLSYEQYF. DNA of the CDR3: TGTGCCAGCAGCCCTGACAGGTCCCTATCCTACGAGCAGTACTTC.

The CDR3 reads CAWSDGSSYNSPLHF. The CDR3 region has the DNA TGTGCCTGGTCGGACGGGAGCTCCTATAATTCACCCCTCCACTTT. The chain employs TRBV30 and TRBJ1-6; D uncertain. V lost 5 bases, J lost 0 bases, and 11 bases lay in between. This CDR3 comprises 15 residues. The V gene's germline CDR1 is GTSNPN and CDR2 SVGIG (reference sequence).

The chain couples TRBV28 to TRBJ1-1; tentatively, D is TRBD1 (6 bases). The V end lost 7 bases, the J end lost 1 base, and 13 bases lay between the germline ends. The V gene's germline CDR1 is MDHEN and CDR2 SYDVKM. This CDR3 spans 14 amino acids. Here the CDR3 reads CASTEQGRNTEAFF. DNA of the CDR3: TGTGCCAGCACCGAACAGGGCCGGAACACTGAAGCTTTCTTT.

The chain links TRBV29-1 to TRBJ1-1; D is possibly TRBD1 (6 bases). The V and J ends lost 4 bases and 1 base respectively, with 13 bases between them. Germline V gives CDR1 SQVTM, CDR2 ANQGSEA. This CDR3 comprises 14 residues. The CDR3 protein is CSVGKQGRNTEAFF. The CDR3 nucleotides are TGCAGCGTTGGGAAACAGGGTAGGAACACTGAAGCTTTCTTT. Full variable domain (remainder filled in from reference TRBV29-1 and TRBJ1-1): SAVISQKPSRDICQRGTSLTIQCQVDSQVTMMFWYRQQPGQSLTLIATANQGSEATYESGFVIDKFPISRPNLTFSTLTVSNMSPEDSSIYLCSVGKQGRNTEAFFGQGTRLTVV.

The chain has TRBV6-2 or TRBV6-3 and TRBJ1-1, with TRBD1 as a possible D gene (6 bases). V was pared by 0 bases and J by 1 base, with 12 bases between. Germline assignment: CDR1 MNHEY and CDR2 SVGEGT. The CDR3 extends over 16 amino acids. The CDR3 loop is CASSYSSGTPNTEAFF. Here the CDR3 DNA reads TGTGCCAGCAGTTACTCGAGTGGGACACCGAACACTGAAGCTTTCTTT.

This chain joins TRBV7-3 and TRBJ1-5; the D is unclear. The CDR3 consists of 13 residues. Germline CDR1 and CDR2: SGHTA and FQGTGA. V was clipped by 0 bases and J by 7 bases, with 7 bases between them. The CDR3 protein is CASSLTAGQPQHF. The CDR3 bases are TGTGCCAGCAGCTTAACAGCAGGACAGCCCCAGCATTTT.

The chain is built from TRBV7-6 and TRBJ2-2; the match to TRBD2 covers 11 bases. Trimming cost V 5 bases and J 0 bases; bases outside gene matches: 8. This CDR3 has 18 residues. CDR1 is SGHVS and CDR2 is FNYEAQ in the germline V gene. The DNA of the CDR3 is TGTGCCAGCAGCCCCTCCCTAGCGGGAGGTTCGAACACCGGGGAGCTGTTTTTT. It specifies CASSPSLAGGSNTGELFF.

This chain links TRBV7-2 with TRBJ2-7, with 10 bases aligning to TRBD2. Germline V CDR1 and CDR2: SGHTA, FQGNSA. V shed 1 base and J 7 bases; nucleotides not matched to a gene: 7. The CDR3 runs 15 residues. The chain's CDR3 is CASSLEGSGRREQYF. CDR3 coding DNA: TGTGCCAGCAGCTTAGAGGGTAGCGGGAGGAGGGAGCAGTACTTC. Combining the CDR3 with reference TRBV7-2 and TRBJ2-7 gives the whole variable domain GAGVSQSPSNKVTEKGKDVELRCDPISGHTALYWYRQSLGQGLEFLIYFQGNSAPDKSGLPSDRFSAERTGGSVSTLTIQRTQQEDSAVYLCASSLEGSGRREQYFGPGTRLTVT.

The CDR3 region is CASEFRGAGELFF. CDR3 bases: TGTGCCAGTGAATTCAGGGGTGCCGGGGAGCTGTTTTTT. This chain links TRBV28 with TRBJ2-2; a weak D match, TRBD1 (6 bases). Trimming stripped 9 bases from V and 6 bases from J, with 14 bases between. There are 13 residues in the CDR3. Per the germline V gene, CDR1 is MDHEN and CDR2 is SYDVKM.

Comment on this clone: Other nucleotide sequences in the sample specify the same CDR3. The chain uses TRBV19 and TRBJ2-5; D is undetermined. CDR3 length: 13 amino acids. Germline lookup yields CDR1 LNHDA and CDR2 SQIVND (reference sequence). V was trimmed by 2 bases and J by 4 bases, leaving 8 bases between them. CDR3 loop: CASSILASETQYF. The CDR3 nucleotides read TGTGCCAGTAGTATATTGGCCTCAGAGACCCAGTACTTC.

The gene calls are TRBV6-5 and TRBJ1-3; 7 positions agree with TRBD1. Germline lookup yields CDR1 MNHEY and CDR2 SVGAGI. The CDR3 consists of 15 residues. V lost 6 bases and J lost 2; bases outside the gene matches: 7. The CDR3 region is CASSLLGQAGNTIYF. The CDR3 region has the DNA TGTGCCAGCAGCCTACTCGGACAGGCTGGAAACACCATATATTTT.

The CDR3 loop is CASSQGRRAGYYNEQFF. As DNA, the CDR3 is TGTGCCAGTAGTCAGGGTAGAAGAGCGGGCTATTACAATGAGCAGTTCTTC. This sequence joins TRBV19 and TRBJ2-1; perhaps TRBD2 as D (6 bases). V lost 5 bases and J lost 4, with 21 bases in between. This CDR3 has 17 amino acids. Germline V lookup: CDR1 LNHDA, CDR2 SQIVND (reference sequence).

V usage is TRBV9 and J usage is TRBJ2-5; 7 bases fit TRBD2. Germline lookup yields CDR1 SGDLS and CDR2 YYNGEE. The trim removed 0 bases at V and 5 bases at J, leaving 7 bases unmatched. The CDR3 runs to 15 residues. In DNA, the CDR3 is TGTGCCAGCAGCGTAGCGGCGGGGAGGGAGGAGACCCAGTACTTC. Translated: CASSVAAGREETQYF.

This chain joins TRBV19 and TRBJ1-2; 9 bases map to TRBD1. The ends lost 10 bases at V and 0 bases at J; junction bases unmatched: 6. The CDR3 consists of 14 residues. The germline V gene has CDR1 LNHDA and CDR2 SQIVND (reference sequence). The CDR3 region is CATGQGTTNYGYTF. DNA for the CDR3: TGTGCCACAGGACAGGGGACAACTAACTATGGCTACACCTTC.

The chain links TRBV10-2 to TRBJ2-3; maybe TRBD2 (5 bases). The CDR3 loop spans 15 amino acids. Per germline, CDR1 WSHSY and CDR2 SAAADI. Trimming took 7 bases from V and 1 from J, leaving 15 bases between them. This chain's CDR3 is CASIGRGGGTDTQYF. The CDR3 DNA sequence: TGCGCCAGCATAGGACGGGGTGGGGGCACAGATACGCAGTATTTT.

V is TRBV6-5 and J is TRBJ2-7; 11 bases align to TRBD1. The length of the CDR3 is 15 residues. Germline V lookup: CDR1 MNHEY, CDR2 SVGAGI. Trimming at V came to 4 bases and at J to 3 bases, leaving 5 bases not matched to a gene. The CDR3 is CASSSRTGGIYEQYF. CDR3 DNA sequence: TGTGCCAGCAGTTCCCGGACAGGGGGCATCTACGAGCAGTACTTC.

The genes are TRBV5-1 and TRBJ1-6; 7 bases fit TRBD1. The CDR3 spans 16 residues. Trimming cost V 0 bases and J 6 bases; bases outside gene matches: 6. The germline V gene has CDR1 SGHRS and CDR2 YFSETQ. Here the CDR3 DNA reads TGCGCCAGCAGCTTGGCCGGACAGGAAAGTAATTCACCCCTCCACTTT. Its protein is CASSLAGQESNSPLHF. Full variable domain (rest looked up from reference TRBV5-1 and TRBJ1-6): KAGVTQTPRYLIKTRGQQVTLSCSPISGHRSVSWYQQTPGQGLQFLFEYFSETQRNKGNFPGRFSGRQFSNSRSEMNVSTLELGDSALYLCASSLAGQESNSPLHFGNGTRLTVT.

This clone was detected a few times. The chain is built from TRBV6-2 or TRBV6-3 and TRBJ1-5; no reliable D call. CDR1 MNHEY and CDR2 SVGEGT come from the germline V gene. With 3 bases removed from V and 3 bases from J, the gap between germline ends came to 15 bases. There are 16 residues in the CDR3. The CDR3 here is CASSYIPQALNQPQHF. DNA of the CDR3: TGTGCCAGCAGTTATATCCCTCAAGCCCTCAATCAGCCCCAGCATTTT.

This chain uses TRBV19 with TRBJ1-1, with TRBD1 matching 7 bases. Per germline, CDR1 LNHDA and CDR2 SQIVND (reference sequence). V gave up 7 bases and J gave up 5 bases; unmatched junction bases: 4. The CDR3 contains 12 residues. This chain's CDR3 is CASTSRGTEAFF. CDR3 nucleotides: TGTGCCAGTACTTCCAGGGGGACTGAAGCTTTCTTT. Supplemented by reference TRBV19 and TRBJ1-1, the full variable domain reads DGGITQSPKYLFRKEGQNVTLSCEQNLNHDAMYWYRQDPGQGLRLIYYSQIVNDFQKGDIAEGYSVSREKKESFPLTVTSAQKNPTAFYLCASTSRGTEAFFGQGTRLTVV.

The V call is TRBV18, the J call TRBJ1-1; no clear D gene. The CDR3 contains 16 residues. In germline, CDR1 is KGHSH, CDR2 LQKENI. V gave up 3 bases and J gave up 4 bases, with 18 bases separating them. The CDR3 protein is CASSPLERTVGTEAFF. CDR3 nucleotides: TGTGCCAGCTCACCCCTAGAGCGGACGGTCGGCACTGAAGCTTTCTTT.